This paragraph covers one TCR beta chain sequence. Each recovered donor of Cohort 3 presented with two negative PCRs, clearance, or symptom resolution. The sample belongs to a study of blood T cell repertoires in COVID-19. The CDR3 is made up of 18 amino acids. The germline V gene encodes CDR1 SGHTA and CDR2 FQGNSA. Germline trimming cut 1 base from V and 3 bases from J; bases unmatched to any gene: 9. Under the authors' procedure: Counts of nucleated cells, estimated from reference gene primer amplification, were obtained. Assay: immunoSEQ multiplex PCR; the TCRdb copy retains only in-frame clones and omits some. Clone size and V and J calls were adopted from that table, with D and trimming inferred from the DNA. The data show over 200,000 clones, roughly four fifths seen once.

Material: PBMCs or T cells enriched from blood (not recorded which). The sequence derives from a man in his sixties who had recovered from COVID-19. J is TRBJ2-3 and V is TRBV7-2; 11 bases map to TRBD1. CDR3 protein: CASSLGPRGQGGTDTQYF. Here the CDR3 DNA reads TGTGCCAGCAGCTTAGGTCCCCGGGGACAGGGGGGGACAGATACGCAGTATTTT. The full variable domain, completed using reference TRBV7-2 and TRBJ2-3, is GAGVSQSPSNKVTEKGKDVELRCDPISGHTALYWYRQSLGQGLEFLIYFQGNSAPDKSGLPSDRFSAERTGGSVSTLTIQRTQQEDSAVYLCASSLGPRGQGGTDTQYFGPGTRLTVL.